These 30 T cell receptor beta chains share one sample of origin, sequenced in a study of control samples from healthy donors and cancer patients. Libraries were prepared by immunoSEQ multiplex PCR; TCRdb keeps only in-frame clonotypes and omits some of them. The profile shows 200,000 to 250,000 clones, about 95% of them singletons. Sequenced sample: blood. These receptors came from a man aged 45-65 years in good health.

The chain links TRBV5-1 to TRBJ1-2; 8 nucleotides align to TRBD1. Germline values: CDR1 SGHRS, CDR2 YFSETQ. This CDR3 has 13 amino acids. J lost 5 bases, V lost 4 bases, and 4 bases had no gene match. The DNA for the CDR3 is TGCGCCAGCAGCCCCCGGACAGGGTATGGCTACACCTTC. It specifies CASSPRTGYGYTF.

The CDR3 region has the DNA TGTGCCAGCAGCGGGACAGGGGCTGGAAACACCATATATTTT. Translated: CASSGTGAGNTIYF. The chain carries TRBV13 and TRBJ1-3; 10 bases are a match to TRBD1. Per germline, CDR1 PRHDT and CDR2 FYEKMQ (reference sequence). V lost 5 bases, J lost 2 bases, and 0 bases stayed unmatched. The CDR3 is made up of 14 amino acids.

This chain uses TRBV11-2 with TRBJ2-5, with 11 bases matching TRBD2. From germline, CDR1 is SGHAT and CDR2 FQNNGV. The V gene end was trimmed by 3 bases and the J gene end by 1 base; junction bases not matched to a gene: 1. The CDR3 is 15 residues long. The DNA for the CDR3 is TGTGCCAGCAGCTTTAGCGGGGGGGCCCAAGAGACCCAGTACTTC. Amino acid sequence: CASSFSGGAQETQYF.

This sequence joins TRBV30 and TRBJ1-1; tentative D call: TRBD1 (5 bases). CDR1 and CDR2 (germline): GTSNPN, SVGIG (reference sequence). Trimming shortened V by 5 bases and J by 11 bases, and 18 bases separated the two germline ends. The CDR3 has 12 residues. CDR3 nucleotide sequence: TGTGCCTGGGCCGGGACCTCGTCCGCCGCTTTCTTT. Translating it yields CAWAGTSSAAFF. Using reference TRBV30 and TRBJ1-1 for the parts outside the CDR3, the full variable domain is SQTIHQWPATLVQPVGSPLSLECTVEGTSNPNLYWYRQAAGRGLQLLFYSVGIGQISSEVPQNLSASRPQDRQFILSSKKLLLSDSGFYLCAWAGTSSAAFFGQGTRLTVV.

The chain joins TRBV2 to TRBJ1-5; D call uncertain. V was trimmed by 6 bases and J by 6 bases, leaving 9 bases between them. The CDR3 contains 12 residues. Germline V gene lookup returns CDR1 SNHLY and CDR2 FYNNEI. The CDR3 is CASSPIGQPQHF. The CDR3 DNA reads as TGTGCCAGCAGCCCCATCGGTCAGCCCCAGCATTTT. The entire variable domain, with the rest obtained from reference TRBV2 and TRBJ1-5, is as follows: EPEVTQTPSHQVTQMGQEVILRCVPISNHLYFYWYRQILGQKVEFLVSFYNNEISEKSEIFDDQFSVERPDGSNFTLKIRSTKLEDSAMYFCASSPIGQPQHFGDGTRLSIL.

The chain has TRBV6-5 and TRBJ1-2; no clear D gene. CDR1 and CDR2 (germline): MNHEY, SVGAGI. CDR3 size: 12 residues. V lost 5 bases and J lost 3, with 7 bases in between. The CDR3 nucleotides are TGTGCCAGCAGTAGGCAGGACTATGGCTACACCTTC. Residues: CASSRQDYGYTF.

V is TRBV28 and J is TRBJ1-2; TRBD1 matches at 7 bases. The CDR3 totals 12 residues. CDR1 MDHEN and CDR2 SYDVKM come from the germline V gene. V gave up 5 bases and J gave up 5 bases; unmatched junction bases: 2. The CDR3 region has the DNA TGTGCCAGCAGTGGGACAGCTTATGGCTACACCTTC. Protein product: CASSGTAYGYTF.

This clone was seen a few times. The chain combines TRBV2 with TRBJ2-5, with 8 bases matching TRBD1. The CDR3 is made up of 15 amino acids. Per the germline V gene, CDR1 is SNHLY and CDR2 is FYNNEI. With 4 bases clipped from V and 7 bases from J, the junction kept 11 bases outside the gene matches. CDR3 in amino acids: CASSVMTGEMGTQYF. The DNA of the CDR3 is TGTGCCAGCAGTGTAATGACAGGGGAAATGGGGACCCAGTACTTC.

The CDR3 bases are TGTGCCAGCAGCCAGGATCGGGGGAATGGAAACACCATATATTTT. Translation gives CASSQDRGNGNTIYF. This chain joins TRBV13 and TRBJ1-3; possibly TRBD1 for D (5 bases). This CDR3 region has 15 residues. Germline V lookup: CDR1 PRHDT, CDR2 FYEKMQ (reference sequence). The V and J ends lost 5 bases and 3 bases respectively, with 14 bases between them.

The V gene is TRBV15, the J gene TRBJ1-2, with D maybe TRBD1 (6 bases). The CDR3 extends over 13 amino acids. V lost 4 bases and J lost 14, with 20 bases in between. Per the germline V gene, CDR1 is LNHNV and CDR2 is YYDKDF (reference sequence). The DNA of the CDR3 is TGTGCCACCAGCACCAACCCCGGGACACAAAAGACCTTC. Translated, it gives CATSTNPGTQKTF. Using reference TRBV15 and TRBJ1-2 for the parts outside the CDR3, the full variable domain is DAMVIQNPRYQVTQFGKPVTLSCSQTLNHNVMYWYQQKSSQAPKLLFHYYDKDFNNEADTPDNFQSRRPNTSFCFLDIRSPGLGDTAMYLCATSTNPGTQKTFGSGTRLTVV.

This chain joins TRBV3-1 (or the pseudogene TRBV3-2) and TRBJ1-3; no clear D. The length of the CDR3 is 13 residues. Germline assignment: CDR1 LGHDT and CDR2 YNNKEL (reference sequence). V was cut by 4 bases and J by 4 bases, with 8 bases left in between. The CDR3 nucleotides read TGTGCCAGCAGCCCCGGGGAAGGAAACACCATATATTTT. As protein: CASSPGEGNTIYF.

The V and J genes are TRBV5-1 and TRBJ2-7; maybe TRBD1 (7 bases). V was cut by 4 bases and J by 1 base, with 15 bases left in between. This CDR3 contains 15 residues. The germline V gene has CDR1 SGHRS and CDR2 YFSETQ. CDR3 in DNA: TGCGCCAGCAGCCCGGGCGGGACAGCTTCCTACGAGCAGTACTTC. It yields the protein CASSPGGTASYEQYF.

V and J are TRBV7-9 and TRBJ1-2, with D possibly matching TRBD1 (6 bases). The V gene lost 3 bases and the J gene lost 0 bases, with 8 bases spanning the gap. CDR1 SEHNR and CDR2 FQNEAQ come from the germline V gene (reference sequence). The CDR3 is 14 residues long. CDR3 loop: CASSFEGANYGYTF. In DNA form, the CDR3 reads TGTGCCAGCAGCTTTGAGGGGGCTAACTATGGCTACACCTTC.

The chain carries TRBV5-6 and TRBJ2-7; perhaps TRBD2 as D (6 bases). V gave up 4 bases and J gave up 3 bases, with 14 bases separating them. Germline values: CDR1 SGHDT, CDR2 YYEEEE. The CDR3 extends over 14 amino acids. The CDR3, as DNA: TGTGCCAGCAGCAAACCCGGAGGGATCTACGAGCAGTACTTC. Protein sequence: CASSKPGGIYEQYF.

The chain uses TRBV2 and TRBJ2-7, with D uncertain. The CDR3 sequence is 11 residues long. Germline V CDR1 and CDR2: SNHLY, FYNNEI. V was pared by 6 bases and J by 7 bases, with 10 bases between. Here the CDR3 reads CASSPLREQYV. The CDR3 nucleotides read TGTGCCAGCAGCCCTCTTAGGGAGCAGTACGTC.

The chain recombines TRBV3-1 (or the pseudogene TRBV3-2) with TRBJ1-2; D might be TRBD1 (6 bases). The CDR3 extends over 15 amino acids. The germline V gene encodes CDR1 LGHDT and CDR2 YNNKEL (reference sequence). The V end lost 1 base, the J end lost 7 bases, and 16 bases lay between the germline ends. The CDR3 reads CASSQVPGEESGYTF. DNA for the CDR3: TGTGCCAGCAGCCAAGTCCCAGGGGAGGAGAGTGGCTACACCTTC.

The chain has TRBV19 and TRBJ1-1; D might be TRBD1 (5 bases). The CDR3 extends over 14 amino acids. From germline, CDR1 is LNHDA and CDR2 SQIVND (reference sequence). The ends were cut back, 6 bases at V and 0 bases at J, with 11 bases in the middle. CDR3 nucleotides: TGTGCCAGTAGCCCACAGACAGTGAACACTGAAGCTTTCTTT. Its translation is CASSPQTVNTEAFF.

The V and J genes are TRBV19 and TRBJ1-5; D is uncertain. V was cut by 5 bases and J by 4 bases, with 18 bases left in between. The germline gives CDR1 LNHDA, CDR2 SQIVND (reference sequence). The CDR3 is 16 residues long. DNA for the CDR3: TGTGCCAGTAGTCCGCCAAGGTCGGGAGGGAATCAGCCCCAGCATTTT. It specifies CASSPPRSGGNQPQHF. Full variable domain (rest looked up from reference TRBV19 and TRBJ1-5): DGGITQSPKYLFRKEGQNVTLSCEQNLNHDAMYWYRQDPGQGLRLIYYSQIVNDFQKGDIAEGYSVSREKKESFPLTVTSAQKNPTAFYLCASSPPRSGGNQPQHFGDGTRLSIL.

The chain's CDR3 is CASSQDLPIGRGGNYEQYF. CDR3 in DNA: TGTGCCAGCAGCCAAGATCTCCCAATAGGGCGGGGGGGAAACTACGAGCAGTACTTC. V and J are TRBV4-2 and TRBJ2-7; 9 bases match TRBD2. V gave up 0 bases and J gave up 3 bases; unmatched junction bases: 15. CDR1 is LGHNA, CDR2 YNFKEQ, per germline. The CDR3 length is 19 residues.

V gene TRBV15 combines with J gene TRBJ1-2; TRBD1 aligns across 12 bases. This CDR3 has 14 residues. Germline assignment: CDR1 LNHNV and CDR2 YYDKDF (reference sequence). With 5 bases clipped from V and 7 bases from J, the junction kept 5 bases outside the gene matches. CDR3 sequence: CATSRDRGRGGYTF. Here the CDR3 DNA reads TGTGCCACCAGCCGGGACAGGGGGCGCGGTGGCTACACCTTC.

This clone was recorded only once. The V and J genes are TRBV27 and TRBJ2-3; 11 bases map to TRBD2. V lost 4 bases and J lost 7; bases outside the gene matches: 7. The CDR3 totals 15 residues. CDR1 is MNHEY, CDR2 SMNVEV, per germline (reference sequence). The CDR3 nucleotides read TGTGCCAGCAGTTGGACTAGCGGGCCCGAATATACGCAGTATTTT. Encoded protein: CASSWTSGPEYTQYF.

V gene TRBV20-1 combines with J gene TRBJ1-3, with D unclear. Looked up from germline, CDR1 is DFQATT and CDR2 is SNEGSKA (reference sequence). The CDR3 extends over 13 amino acids. V lost 3 bases to trimming and J lost 4 bases, with 10 bases between them. The CDR3 protein is CSASSLRGNTIYF. Written as DNA, the CDR3 is TGCAGTGCTAGTTCACTAAGGGGAAACACCATATATTTT.

This sequence joins TRBV15 and TRBJ2-2, with D perhaps TRBD2 (7 bases). This CDR3 comprises 13 residues. Germline-derived CDR1 and CDR2 are LNHNV and YYDKDF (reference sequence). The ends were cut back, 6 bases at V and 8 bases at J, with 13 bases in the middle. The CDR3 DNA reads as TGTGCCACCAGTCTGGGGGGGCTTGGGGAGCTGTTTTTT. This gives the protein CATSLGGLGELFF.

The chain has TRBV7-2 and TRBJ2-7; no clear D. The ends were cut back, 4 bases at V and 2 bases at J, with 12 bases in the middle. This CDR3 is 14 amino acids long. Per germline, CDR1 SGHTA and CDR2 FQGNSA. The CDR3 nucleotides are TGTGCCAGCAGCTCCCGTCCCGGCACCTACGAGCAGTACGTC. Protein product: CASSSRPGTYEQYV.

V usage is TRBV24-1 and J usage is TRBJ1-5, with unresolved D. Trimming took 0 bases from V and 2 from J, leaving 10 bases between them. There are 16 residues in the CDR3. Germline V lookup: CDR1 KGHDR, CDR2 SFDVKD. The CDR3 sequence: CATSDLGSDGNQPQHF. The CDR3 DNA reads TGTGCCACCAGTGATTTGGGCTCGGATGGCAATCAGCCCCAGCATTTT.

The rearrangement uses TRBV6-1 and TRBJ1-6; 8 nucleotides align to TRBD1. CDR3 length: 16 residues. The germline gives CDR1 MNHNS, CDR2 SASEGT. With V trimmed by 1 base and J by 14 bases, 13 bases remained unmatched. CDR3 coding DNA: TGTGCCAGCAGTGAAGGGGGGACAGGCGCCCTTCGGGCCCTCCACTTT. Translation: CASSEGGTGALRALHF.

The V call is TRBV6-6, the J call TRBJ1-1, with TRBD1 as a possible D gene (5 bases). The V end lost 2 bases, the J end lost 6 bases, and 13 bases lay between the germline ends. The CDR3 loop spans 14 amino acids. Germline V gene data show CDR1 as MNHNY and CDR2 as SVGAGI (reference sequence). In nucleotides, the CDR3 is TGTGCCAGCAGTTACGGCAAGGGGAGGCCTGAAGCTTTCTTT. Amino acids: CASSYGKGRPEAFF.

The chain recombines TRBV5-5 with TRBJ1-6; D remains unclear. This CDR3 is 14 amino acids long. Germline V CDR1 and CDR2: SGHKS, YYEKEE (reference sequence). Trimming cost V 4 bases and J 6 bases, with 11 bases left between them. The CDR3 reads CASSLLWGNSPLHF. The DNA of the CDR3 is TGTGCCAGCAGCCTGCTGTGGGGTAATTCACCCCTCCACTTT.

The rearrangement links TRBV3-1 (or the pseudogene TRBV3-2) to TRBJ1-2; possibly TRBD1 for D (6 bases). CDR3 length: 14 residues. Germline CDR1 reads LGHDT; CDR2 reads YNNKEL (reference sequence). V gave up 2 bases and J gave up 4 bases, with 11 bases separating them. DNA for the CDR3: TGTGCCAGCAGCCAAAGGGGGATTGGCTATGGCTACACCTTC. Protein product: CASSQRGIGYGYTF.

The chain employs TRBV19 and TRBJ2-7; 9 bases match TRBD1. This CDR3 comprises 15 residues. The ends lost 5 bases at V and 6 bases at J; junction bases unmatched: 11. CDR1 is LNHDA and CDR2 is SQIVND in the germline V gene (reference sequence). CDR3 nucleotide sequence: TGTGCCAGTAGTGGAAGCCGGGACAGGGTTGGCGAGCAGTACTTC. As protein: CASSGSRDRVGEQYF.